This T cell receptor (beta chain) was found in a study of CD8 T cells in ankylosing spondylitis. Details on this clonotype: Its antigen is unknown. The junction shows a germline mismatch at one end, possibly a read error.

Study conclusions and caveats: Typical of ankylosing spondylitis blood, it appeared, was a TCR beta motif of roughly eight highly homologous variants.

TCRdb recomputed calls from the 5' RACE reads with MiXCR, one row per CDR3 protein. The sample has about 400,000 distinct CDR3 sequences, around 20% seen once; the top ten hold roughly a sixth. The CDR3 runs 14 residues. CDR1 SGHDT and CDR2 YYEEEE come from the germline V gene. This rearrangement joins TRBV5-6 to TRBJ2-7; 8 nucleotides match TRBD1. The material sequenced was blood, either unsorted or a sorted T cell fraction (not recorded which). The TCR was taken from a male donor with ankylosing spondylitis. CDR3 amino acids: CASSLSNRFGRGPF. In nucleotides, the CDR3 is TGTGCCAGCAGCTTGTCCAATCGGTTTGGCAGGGGGCCTTTC.